What follows are 29 T cell receptor beta chains derived from one specimen sequenced in a study of cytomegalovirus exposure and HLA in healthy donors. TCRdb's copy holds only in-frame clones and misses some; the assay was immunoSEQ multiplex PCR. The table lists roughly 130,000 clones, 70% to 90% of them singletons. Sequencing was done on a sample of PBMCs. The receptors were sampled from a woman in her 30s in good health and CMV-seropositive.

DNA of the CDR3: TGCAGCGCCAGGACAGGGCCCGCCTACGAGCAGTACTTC. Translated: CSARTGPAYEQYF. V usage is TRBV29-1 and J usage is TRBJ2-7, with 8 bases fitting TRBD1. This CDR3 region has 13 residues. The germline gives CDR1 SQVTM, CDR2 ANQGSEA. V gave up 7 bases and J gave up 2 bases; unmatched junction bases: 7.

The chain uses TRBV6-5 and TRBJ2-7, with D possibly being TRBD2 (5 bases). This CDR3 has 13 residues. CDR1 and CDR2 from the germline V gene are MNHEY and SVGAGI. The V and J ends lost 2 bases and 1 base respectively, with 6 bases between them. CDR3 protein: CASSYRGSYEQYF. The CDR3 DNA is TGTGCCAGCAGTTACCGGGGATCCTACGAGCAGTACTTC.

The J gene is TRBJ2-1, the V gene TRBV4-1, with 10 bases identical to TRBD2. Per germline, CDR1 MGHRA and CDR2 YSYEKL. Germline trimming cut 5 bases from V and 8 bases from J; bases unmatched to any gene: 9. This CDR3 has 15 amino acids. The CDR3 coding sequence is TGCGCCAGCAGCTTTATAGCGGGAGGTTTTTATGAGCAGTTCTTC. Translating it yields CASSFIAGGFYEQFF.

V is TRBV2 and J is TRBJ2-3; D not certain. V shed 2 bases and J shed 13 bases, with 16 bases lying between them. Per the germline V gene, CDR1 is SNHLY and CDR2 is FYNNEI. The CDR3 totals 13 residues. CDR3 nucleotides: TGTGCCAGCAGTGAATTATCGTGGGCCAACGAGTATTTT. Translating it yields CASSELSWANEYF.

The rearrangement links TRBV4-1 to TRBJ2-1, with TRBD1 identical over 7 bases. The J segment lost 3 bases and the V segment lost 1 base, leaving 6 bases of the junction unmatched. Germline values: CDR1 MGHRA, CDR2 YSYEKL. The length of the CDR3 is 16 residues. DNA of the CDR3: TGCGCCAGCAGCCAAGCCGGGACAGCTATCTACAATGAGCAGTTCTTC. Translation gives CASSQAGTAIYNEQFF.

The CDR3 bases are TGTGCCAGCAATAGACTAGCGGGGGGCCCTAGCACAGATACGCAGTATTTT. Its translation: CASNRLAGGPSTDTQYF. The gene calls are TRBV2 and TRBJ2-3; TRBD2 matches at 13 bases. CDR3 length: 17 amino acids. Germline trimming cut 7 bases from V and 0 bases from J; bases unmatched to any gene: 7. Germline CDR1 and CDR2: SNHLY and FYNNEI.

In this sample, this clone turned up a few times. This rearrangement joins TRBV5-1 to TRBJ1-2; D remains ambiguous. V lost 1 base to trimming and J lost 3 bases, with 7 bases between them. The CDR3 extends over 13 amino acids. CDR1 SGHRS and CDR2 YFSETQ come from the germline V gene. CDR3 bases: TGCGCCAGCAGCTTGTTGGGCGACTATGGCTACACCTTC. Translating it yields CASSLLGDYGYTF.

The V call is TRBV27, the J call TRBJ2-7, with 7 nucleotides matching TRBD2. V lost 5 bases, J lost 1 base, and 2 bases stayed unmatched. The V gene's germline CDR1 is MNHEY and CDR2 SMNVEV (reference sequence). The CDR3 covers 13 residues. The CDR3 DNA is TGTGCCAGCAGTCTCGGGGGGTCCTACGAGCAGTACTTC. Translated, it gives CASSLGGSYEQYF.

The genes are TRBV29-1 and TRBJ2-7; D is unclear. The CDR3 contains 13 residues. Trimming took 3 bases from V and 6 from J, leaving 15 bases between them. Germline V gives CDR1 SQVTM, CDR2 ANQGSEA. The CDR3 loop is CSVDRRNSGEQYF. The CDR3 region has the DNA TGCAGCGTTGATCGACGGAACTCGGGCGAGCAGTACTTC.

The J gene is TRBJ2-2, the V gene TRBV5-1, with D unclear. Looked up from germline, CDR1 is SGHRS and CDR2 is YFSETQ. The V and J ends lost 0 bases and 4 bases respectively, with 7 bases between them. The CDR3 length is 14 residues. The CDR3 loop is CASSLDGITGELFF. The CDR3 DNA is TGCGCCAGCAGCTTGGACGGTATCACCGGGGAGCTGTTTTTT.

The genes are TRBV28 and TRBJ1-1; D gene ambiguous. Germline CDR1 is MDHEN and CDR2 is SYDVKM. The CDR3 extends over 15 amino acids. V gave up 2 bases and J gave up 0 bases, with 10 bases separating them. The CDR3 DNA follows: TGTGCCAGCAGTTTAGTTGTTCGGGTGAACACTGAAGCTTTCTTT. Residues: CASSLVVRVNTEAFF.

V gene TRBV7-2 combines with J gene TRBJ2-1; D possibly corresponds to TRBD1 (6 bases). Trimming stripped 5 bases from V and 3 bases from J, with 14 bases between. Looked up from germline, CDR1 is SGHTA and CDR2 is FQGNSA. This CDR3 has 15 residues. CDR3 sequence reads: CASSRQVGDYNEQFF. The CDR3 nucleotides are TGTGCCAGCAGCCGACAGGTTGGGGACTACAATGAGCAGTTCTTC. The full variable domain, its missing parts supplied by reference TRBV7-2 and TRBJ2-1, is GAGVSQSPSNKVTEKGKDVELRCDPISGHTALYWYRQSLGQGLEFLIYFQGNSAPDKSGLPSDRFSAERTGGSVSTLTIQRTQQEDSAVYLCASSRQVGDYNEQFFGPGTRLTVL.

This clone was found once. The chain carries TRBV5-1 and TRBJ1-5; TRBD1 matches 7 bases. CDR3 length: 15 residues. Germline CDR1 SGHRS, CDR2 YFSETQ. V shed 0 bases and J 1 base; nucleotides not matched to a gene: 1. The CDR3 loop reads CASSLGQGSNQPQHF. The CDR3 bases are TGCGCCAGCAGCTTGGGACAGGGAAGCAATCAGCCCCAGCATTTT.

This clone was observed a single time. This chain links TRBV18 with TRBJ1-4, with a tentative D call TRBD1 (6 bases). The CDR3 covers 13 residues. Trimming removed 2 bases from V and 8 bases from J, with 9 bases in between. The germline V gene encodes CDR1 KGHSH and CDR2 LQKENI. The CDR3 nucleotides read TGTGCCAGCTCACCATTAGGACAGGAAAAACTGTTTTTT. Protein sequence: CASSPLGQEKLFF.

This clone has only one observation. This rearrangement joins TRBV5-6 to TRBJ2-4; TRBD2 matches 11 bases. CDR1 and CDR2 (germline): SGHDT, YYEEEE. The ends lost 4 bases at V and 3 bases at J; junction bases unmatched: 3. This CDR3 contains 15 residues. CDR3 nucleotide sequence: TGTGCCAGCAGCCCTAGCGGGGGGCTCAAAAACATTCAGTACTTC. Translated: CASSPSGGLKNIQYF.

J is TRBJ2-1 and V is TRBV15, with 9 bases identical to TRBD2. The CDR3 covers 15 residues. V was clipped by 3 bases and J by 7 bases; unmatched bases: 7. The germline V gene has CDR1 LNHNV and CDR2 YYDKDF (reference sequence). The CDR3 nucleotides are TGTGCCACCAGCAGCCCCTCTAGCGGGGTTAATGAGCAGTTCTTC. The encoded protein is CATSSPSSGVNEQFF.

This chain connects TRBV7-9 to TRBJ2-3; the D gene is possibly TRBD1 (5 bases). The V gene's germline CDR1 is SEHNR and CDR2 FQNEAQ (reference sequence). The CDR3 has 18 residues. Trimming left V 5 bases short and J 0 bases short, with 21 bases between. CDR3 amino acids: CASSRPSRAEISTDTQYF. As DNA, the CDR3 is TGTGCCAGCAGCAGACCCTCCAGGGCGGAGATAAGCACAGATACGCAGTATTTT.

The chain joins TRBV10-3 to TRBJ2-3; TRBD2 aligns across 8 bases. The V and J ends lost 3 bases and 5 bases, in that order; junction bases with no gene match: 7. There are 15 residues in the CDR3. Germline values: CDR1 ENHRY, CDR2 SYGVKD. DNA of the CDR3: TGTGCCATCAGTGAAAGGAGCGGGAGCGTAGATACGCAGTATTTT. Protein sequence: CAISERSGSVDTQYF.

The chain carries TRBV12-5 and TRBJ2-3, with a weak D call TRBD1 (6 bases). Looked up from germline, CDR1 is LGHNT and CDR2 is FRNRAP. The CDR3 totals 22 residues. V was trimmed by 2 bases and J by 0 bases, leaving 30 bases between them. CDR3 region: CASGLFLPGPGERLTSTDTQYF. The CDR3, as DNA: TGTGCTAGTGGTTTGTTTCTCCCGGGGCCAGGGGAGAGACTCACTAGCACAGATACGCAGTATTTT.

This chain joins TRBV5-1 and TRBJ2-7; D call uncertain. The germline V gene encodes CDR1 SGHRS and CDR2 YFSETQ. The CDR3 length is 14 residues. The V gene lost 4 bases and the J gene lost 1 base, with 12 bases spanning the gap. DNA of the CDR3: TGCGCCAGCAGCCCACGATGGCAGTCCTACGAGCAGTACTTC. It codes for CASSPRWQSYEQYF.

This chain uses TRBV18 with TRBJ2-1; D gene ambiguous. V was cut by 3 bases and J by 8 bases, with 20 bases left in between. Per germline, CDR1 KGHSH and CDR2 LQKENI. The CDR3 is 16 residues long. In nucleotides, the CDR3 is TGTGCCAGCTCACCCAGCTCTAGGATGGAGCGCGATGAGCAGTTCTTC. Translated, it gives CASSPSSRMERDEQFF.

The gene calls are TRBV28 and TRBJ1-5; 7 bases map to TRBD1. V dropped 3 bases and J dropped 4; count of bases not matched to a gene: 9. CDR3 length: 16 amino acids. In germline, CDR1 is MDHEN, CDR2 SYDVKM. Here the CDR3 DNA reads TGTGCCAGCAGTTTGGGTCAAGGGGGCTCGAATCAGCCCCAGCATTTT. This codes for CASSLGQGGSNQPQHF. Variable domain in full (rest from reference TRBV28 and TRBJ1-5): DVKVTQSSRYLVKRTGEKVFLECVQDMDHENMFWYRQDPGLGLRLIYFSYDVKMKEKGDIPEGYSVSREKKERFSLILESASTNQTSMYLCASSLGQGGSNQPQHFGDGTRLSIL.

The chain combines TRBV5-6 with TRBJ2-7; perhaps TRBD1 as D (6 bases). Germline CDR1 reads SGHDT; CDR2 reads YYEEEE. Trimming removed 3 bases at V and 2 bases at J, with 12 bases between. The CDR3 covers 14 residues. The CDR3 region is CASSSGDITYEQYF. In nucleotides, the CDR3 is TGTGCCAGCAGCTCCGGGGACATAACCTACGAGCAGTACTTC.

V usage is TRBV10-3 and J usage is TRBJ1-1, with 9 bases matching TRBD1. This CDR3 contains 14 residues. Trimming took 8 bases from V and 5 from J; bases not matched to a gene: 9. Germline-derived CDR1 and CDR2 are ENHRY and SYGVKD. CDR3 sequence (DNA): TGTGCCATCTGGAGGGGGACAGGGCAGACTGAAGCTTTCTTT. It yields the protein CAIWRGTGQTEAFF.

The rearrangement uses TRBV7-8 and TRBJ2-1; perhaps TRBD1 as D (5 bases). Germline assignment: CDR1 SGHVS and CDR2 FQNEAQ. This CDR3 region has 15 residues. The ends were cut back, 0 bases at V and 6 bases at J, with 12 bases in the middle. Here the CDR3 reads CASSLAQGPSNEQFF. Here the CDR3 DNA reads TGTGCCAGCAGCTTAGCCCAGGGCCCTTCCAATGAGCAGTTCTTC.

This chain connects TRBV7-6 to TRBJ2-1, with 7 nucleotides matching TRBD2. J was trimmed by 8 bases and V by 1 base; bases with no gene match: 2. CDR3 length: 13 amino acids. Germline loops: CDR1 SGHVS, CDR2 FNYEAQ. CDR3 amino acids: CASSLERGDEQFF. The CDR3 DNA reads TGTGCCAGCAGCTTAGAACGGGGGGATGAGCAGTTCTTC.

The chain links TRBV28 to TRBJ2-5; 8 bases fit TRBD1. With 5 bases clipped from V and 4 bases from J, the junction kept 9 bases outside the gene matches. This CDR3 has 15 amino acids. CDR1 is MDHEN and CDR2 is SYDVKM in the germline V gene. CDR3 residues: CASSPQVGQGETQYF. CDR3 DNA: TGTGCCAGCAGTCCTCAAGTTGGACAGGGAGAGACCCAGTACTTC.

V gene TRBV5-6 combines with J gene TRBJ2-5; 9 nucleotides agree with TRBD1. The CDR3 covers 16 residues. V was pared by 1 base and J by 5 bases, with 9 bases of the junction left unmatched. Germline assignment: CDR1 SGHDT and CDR2 YYEEEE. CDR3 coding DNA: TGTGCCAGCAGCTTGTATCACAGGGGGCTAGGGGAGACCCAGTACTTC. Residues: CASSLYHRGLGETQYF.

This chain joins TRBV9 and TRBJ2-6; 7 nucleotides line up with TRBD1. The germline gives CDR1 SGDLS, CDR2 YYNGEE. J gave up 4 bases and V 3 bases, and 4 bases lay outside the gene matches. CDR3 size: 15 residues. CDR3 in DNA: TGTGCCAGCAGCGACACAGGGGTCGGGGCCAACGTCCTGACTTTC. Protein product: CASSDTGVGANVLTF.